This T cell receptor beta chain was observed in a study of cytomegalovirus exposure and HLA in healthy donors. CDR3 length equals 16 residues. Germline CDR1 SGHTA, CDR2 FQGTGA. The V and J ends lost 3 bases and 2 bases, in that order; junction bases with no gene match: 5. This PCR relied on a set of 60 Vbeta primers and 13 Jbeta primers. The repertoire was sequenced with immunoSEQ multiplex PCR; TCRdb's copy has only in-frame clones and lacks some. Here the sample spans 200,000 or so clones, approximately 78% being singletons. This clone was observed a single time. What was sequenced was PBMCs. The chain uses TRBV7-3 and TRBJ2-1; TRBD1 matches 9 bases. This sequence was found in a male donor in good health and CMV-seronegative. This CDR3 reads CASSFDRGGPYNEQFF. Here the CDR3 DNA reads TGTGCCAGCAGCTTTGACAGGGGGGGACCCTACAATGAGCAGTTCTTC.